This T cell receptor (beta chain) was captured by sequencing in a study of beta chain features in type 1 diabetes. The wider study: Cell yields, gender and age were comparable in patients and healthy donors. Sorted cells from all samples, numbering 100 million to 120 million, were examined. Findings of the study overall: TCRB CDR3s were moderately but significantly shorter in Type 1 diabetes patients in all four CD4+ subsets.

V was cut by 11 bases and J by 4 bases, with 19 bases left in between. This CDR3 is built from 14 residues. Germline values: CDR1 ENHRY, CDR2 SYGVKD. Every bit of the isolated RNA underwent reverse transcription, so sequencing read expressed TCRB transcripts. The data were produced by immunoSEQ multiplex PCR, yet TCRdb's version contains in-frame clones alone and is incomplete. Of some 170,000 clones listed, roughly 60% were seen once; the top ten hold around 0.08%. CD45RO/CCR7/CD25/CD127/CD95/CD27 separated CD4+ naive, central memory, regulatory and stem cell-like memory cells by sorting. Concerning this clone itself: The antigen is undetermined.

This chain links TRBV10-3 with TRBJ2-3, with D perhaps TRBD2 (6 bases). Specimen: naive CD4+ T cells from blood. The TCR comes from a young man with type 1 diabetes. As DNA, the CDR3 is TGTGCCGCCTCCGGGACTGATACATCAGATACGCAGTATTTT. Protein sequence: CAASGTDTSDTQYF.